Listed here are 20 T cell receptor beta chains from one sample, sequenced in a study of T-cell memory formation after mild COVID-19. TCRdb itself ran the 5' RACE reads through MiXCR, one entry per CDR3 protein. This sample carries around 150,000 distinct CDR3 sequences, approximately 15% of them seen once, and the ten largest clones take about 14%. The specimen sequenced was PBMCs or a T cell subset sorted from them (not recorded which). The receptors here all came from an adult woman who had mild COVID-19 (a few samples of this study predate the infection). Cell type and time point are not known.

The V call is TRBV10-3, the J call TRBJ2-1; D unclear. There are 14 residues in the CDR3. V was pared by 0 bases and J by 5 bases, with 8 bases between. Germline values: CDR1 ENHRY, CDR2 SYGVKD. This chain's CDR3 is CAISESISDNEQFF. CDR3 in DNA: TGTGCCATCAGTGAGTCGATTTCCGACAATGAGCAGTTCTTC.

This chain links TRBV20-1 with TRBJ2-7; either TRBD1 or TRBD2 may fit D (6 bases each). This CDR3 is built from 13 residues. Per the germline V gene, CDR1 is DFQATT and CDR2 is SNEGSKA (reference sequence). Trimming left V 8 bases short and J 2 bases short, with 16 bases between. Written as DNA, the CDR3 is TGCAGTCCGGCGGGGACACCTACCTACGAGCAGTACTTC. This gives the protein CSPAGTPTYEQYF.

This clonotype was detected only a few times. This chain uses TRBV19 with TRBJ2-1; D ambiguous. Germline V CDR1 and CDR2: LNHDA, SQIVND (reference sequence). The CDR3 is 11 amino acids. Deletions cut 9 bases from V and 0 bases from J, with 3 bases between. The CDR3 loop reads CASGSYNEQFF. CDR3 in DNA: TGTGCCAGCGGCTCCTACAATGAGCAGTTCTTC.

This clonotype was seen a handful of times. The rearrangement uses TRBV3-1 and TRBJ2-7, with D perhaps TRBD1 or TRBD2 (5 bases each). The CDR3 is 13 residues long. Between the trimmed V and J ends, which lost 4 bases and 5 bases, there was a span of 12 bases. Germline V gives CDR1 LGHDT, CDR2 YNNKEL (reference sequence). CDR3 sequence reads: CASSPRGADEQYF. Written as DNA, the CDR3 is TGTGCCAGCAGCCCAAGAGGGGCGGACGAGCAGTACTTC.

The chain combines TRBV12-3 or TRBV12-4 with TRBJ2-1, with 8 bases matching TRBD2. The junction had 7 bases not matched to a gene; V was cut back by 7 bases and J by 2 bases. The CDR3 sequence is 15 residues long. The CDR3: CASTSGTSTYNEQFF. In DNA form, the CDR3 reads TGTGCCAGCACCTCGGGGACTAGTACCTACAATGAGCAGTTCTTC.

This clonotype has just a few counts. The chain recombines TRBV24-1 with TRBJ1-5; D is undetermined. The CDR3 spans 14 residues. Trimming shortened V by 3 bases and J by 6 bases, and 11 bases separated the two germline ends. Germline-derived CDR1 and CDR2 are KGHDR and SFDVKD. DNA of the CDR3: TGTGCCACCAGTGATCCTAGGACTCTTCAGCCCCAGCATTTT. Translated: CATSDPRTLQPQHF.

This clonotype was picked up a small number of times. The V and J genes are TRBV5-6 and TRBJ2-5, with D possibly being TRBD2 (6 bases). This CDR3 region has 15 residues. Looked up from germline, CDR1 is SGHDT and CDR2 is YYEEEE. V dropped 4 bases and J dropped 1 base, with 14 bases sitting between them. CDR3 bases: TGTGCCAGCAGCCGTACTCCCGGGAGCCAAGAGACCCAGTACTTC. It specifies CASSRTPGSQETQYF.

As to this clonotype: Given a much more abundant clone one base away, this may be a read error. This chain links TRBV7-2 with TRBJ2-1; D is undetermined. Germline CDR1 SGHTA, CDR2 FQGNSA. Trimming took off 2 bases at V and 9 bases at J, with 8 bases between the two ends. There are 12 residues in the CDR3. CDR3 amino acids: CASSLPRREQFF. The CDR3 DNA sequence: TGTGCCAGCAGCTTACCCAGGCGTGAGCAGTTCTTC.

DNA of the CDR3: TGCAGTGCTAGAGCTACGGACAGGGACTACCCTAACTATGGCTACACCTTC. Residues: CSARATDRDYPNYGYTF. V is TRBV20-1 and J is TRBJ1-2; TRBD1 agrees at 8 bases. Trimming took 1 base from V and 0 from J; bases not matched to a gene: 10. Germline assignment: CDR1 DFQATT and CDR2 SNEGSKA (reference sequence). The CDR3 totals 17 residues.

The CDR3 DNA sequence: TGCGCCAGCAGCCGAAGCAGGGGGCAGGGAGAGACCCAGTACTTC. Its translation: CASSRSRGQGETQYF. V gene TRBV5-1 combines with J gene TRBJ2-5, with 8 positions matching TRBD1. After removal of 4 bases from V and 4 bases from J, the junction contained 9 bases not matched to a gene. The germline V gene encodes CDR1 SGHRS and CDR2 YFSETQ. The length of the CDR3 is 15 residues.

This clonotype was observed a handful of times. The chain combines TRBV20-1 with TRBJ2-1; D gene ambiguous. Germline CDR1 reads DFQATT; CDR2 reads SNEGSKA (reference sequence). Deletions cut 5 bases from V and 4 bases from J, with 12 bases between. CDR3 length equals 13 residues. CDR3 sequence: CSARSDPYNEQFF. The DNA of the CDR3 is TGCAGTGCTCGTTCGGATCCATACAATGAGCAGTTCTTC.

The sample holds many counts of this clonotype. This chain connects TRBV20-1 to TRBJ1-5; maybe TRBD1 (5 bases). V was shortened by 6 bases and J by 3 bases, with 18 bases between the two germline ends. Germline V gene sequence: CDR1 DFQATT, CDR2 SNEGSKA (reference sequence). This CDR3 spans 15 amino acids. This CDR3 reads CSANTGVPTNQPQHF. Written as DNA, the CDR3 is TGCAGTGCGAACACGGGGGTGCCCACCAATCAGCCCCAGCATTTT.

The chain links TRBV11-2 to TRBJ2-3; no clear D gene. The V gene's germline CDR1 is SGHAT and CDR2 FQNNGV. There are 14 residues in the CDR3. V lost 1 base and J 6 bases, leaving 11 bases between the germline ends. CDR3 loop: CASSLGADGDTQYF. In DNA form, the CDR3 reads TGTGCCAGCAGCTTAGGGGCAGATGGCGATACGCAGTATTTT. Combining the CDR3 with reference TRBV11-2 and TRBJ2-3 gives the whole variable domain EAGVAQSPRYKIIEKRQSVAFWCNPISGHATLYWYQQILGQGPKLLIQFQNNGVVDDSQLPKDRFSAERLKGVDSTLKIQPAKLEDSAVYLCASSLGADGDTQYFGPGTRLTVL.

The rearrangement links TRBV7-9 to TRBJ1-4, with a weak D call TRBD1 (5 bases). V shed 3 bases and J shed 3 bases, with 14 bases lying between them. The germline V gene has CDR1 SEHNR and CDR2 FQNEAQ (reference sequence). This CDR3 spans 16 amino acids. CDR3 sequence reads: CASSFSASGSNEKLFF. In DNA form, the CDR3 reads TGTGCCAGCAGCTTTTCGGCCTCAGGGTCTAATGAAAAACTGTTTTTT.

This clonotype has just a few counts. The gene calls are TRBV15 and TRBJ2-3; TRBD2 aligns across 10 bases. This CDR3 is built from 15 residues. V trimming: 4 bases; J trimming: 1 base; junction bases outside the gene matches: 2. CDR1 is LNHNV and CDR2 is YYDKDF in the germline V gene (reference sequence). CDR3 nucleotides: TGTGCCACCAGCATCGGGACTAGCGGCACAGATACGCAGTATTTT. Amino acid sequence: CATSIGTSGTDTQYF.

This clonotype was counted between two and nine times. The chain employs TRBV7-6 and TRBJ2-3; no clear D gene. Trimming pared 2 bases from V and 3 bases from J, leaving 6 bases between. This CDR3 spans 13 amino acids. The germline gives CDR1 SGHVS, CDR2 FNYEAQ. This CDR3 is CASSLHRTDTQYF. The DNA of the CDR3 is TGTGCCAGCAGCTTACACCGAACAGATACGCAGTATTTT.

This clonotype was detected only a few times. The J gene is TRBJ2-2, the V gene TRBV24-1; D call uncertain. The V and J ends lost 3 bases and 3 bases respectively, with 4 bases between them. In germline, CDR1 is KGHDR, CDR2 SFDVKD. The CDR3 spans 13 residues. This chain's CDR3 is CATSDLHTGELFF. The CDR3 DNA is TGTGCCACCAGTGATCTTCACACCGGGGAGCTGTTTTTT.

The chain is built from TRBV9 and TRBJ2-1; D gene unclear. Between the trimmed V and J ends, which lost 2 bases and 0 bases, there was a span of 18 bases. Germline V gene lookup returns CDR1 SGDLS and CDR2 YYNGEE. This CDR3 is 18 amino acids long. As DNA, the CDR3 is TGTGCCAGCAGCGTCCGGCCAAGCCCCGGCATCTCCTACAATGAGCAGTTCTTC. It codes for CASSVRPSPGISYNEQFF.

This sequence joins TRBV11-3 and TRBJ1-2; D is ambiguous. Germline V CDR1 and CDR2: SGHNT, YENEEA. The CDR3 has 14 residues. V dropped 0 bases and J dropped 7 bases, with 12 bases sitting between them. The CDR3 DNA reads as TGTGCCAGCAGCTTAGATGATACAACTTCTGGCTACACCTTC. Its protein product is CASSLDDTTSGYTF.

A few counts support this clonotype. Compared with germline, one end of the junction differs, possibly owing to a read error. The V call is TRBV9, the J call TRBJ2-2, with a weak D call TRBD1 (6 bases). The germline V gene has CDR1 SGDLS and CDR2 YYNGEE. CDR3 length: 16 residues. This CDR3 is CASSTRQVLNTGELIF. The CDR3, as DNA: TGTGCCAGCAGCACCCGACAGGTCCTGAACACCGGGGAGCTGATTTTT.